This T cell receptor (beta chain) was captured by sequencing in a study of blood T cell repertoires in COVID-19. The germline V gene encodes CDR1 SGHTA and CDR2 FQGNSA. The CDR3 loop spans 15 amino acids. Germline trimming cut 2 bases from V and 4 bases from J; bases unmatched to any gene: 3. Authors' processing steps: It was from reference gene primer amplification that nucleated cell counts were estimated. Data came from immunoSEQ multiplex PCR; TCRdb stores just in-frame clones and leaves some out. That table furnishes V, J and clone size, whereas the DNA furnished D and trimming. This sample has fewer than 450,000 clones, with roughly 90% found just once.

The chain recombines TRBV7-2 with TRBJ1-3, with TRBD1 identical over 9 bases. The source of this sequence is a woman in her thirties who had recovered from COVID-19. The specimen was PBMCs or T cells enriched from blood (not recorded which). CDR3 nucleotides: TGTGCCAGCAGCTTAACAGGGGGCGCCGGAAACACCATATATTTT. It encodes CASSLTGGAGNTIYF.